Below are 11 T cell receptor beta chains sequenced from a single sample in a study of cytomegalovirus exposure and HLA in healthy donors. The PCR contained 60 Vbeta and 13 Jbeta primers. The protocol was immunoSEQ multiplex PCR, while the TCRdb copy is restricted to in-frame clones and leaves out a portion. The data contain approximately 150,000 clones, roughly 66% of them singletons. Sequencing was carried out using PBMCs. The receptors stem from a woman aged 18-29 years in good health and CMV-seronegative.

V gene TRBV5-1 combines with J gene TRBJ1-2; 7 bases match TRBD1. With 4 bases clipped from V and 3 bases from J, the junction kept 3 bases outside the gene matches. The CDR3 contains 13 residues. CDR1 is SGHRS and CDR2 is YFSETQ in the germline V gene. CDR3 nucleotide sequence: TGCGCCAGCAGCCCCGACAGGGACTATGGCTACACCTTC. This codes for CASSPDRDYGYTF.

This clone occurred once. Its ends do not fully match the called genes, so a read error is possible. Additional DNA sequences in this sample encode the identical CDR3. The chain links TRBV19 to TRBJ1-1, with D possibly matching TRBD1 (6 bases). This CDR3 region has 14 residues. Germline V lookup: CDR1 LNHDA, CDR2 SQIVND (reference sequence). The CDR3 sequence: CASSMGQGNAEAFF. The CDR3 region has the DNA TGTGCCAGTAGTATGGGCCAGGGGAACGCTGAAGCTTTCTTT.

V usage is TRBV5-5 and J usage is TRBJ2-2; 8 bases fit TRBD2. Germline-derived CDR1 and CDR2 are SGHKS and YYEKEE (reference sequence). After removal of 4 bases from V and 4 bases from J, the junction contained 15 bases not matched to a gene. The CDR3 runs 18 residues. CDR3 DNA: TGTGCCAGCAGCCGGGGACTCCGGCGGGAGGATTCCACCGGGGAGCTGTTTTTT. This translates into CASSRGLRREDSTGELFF.

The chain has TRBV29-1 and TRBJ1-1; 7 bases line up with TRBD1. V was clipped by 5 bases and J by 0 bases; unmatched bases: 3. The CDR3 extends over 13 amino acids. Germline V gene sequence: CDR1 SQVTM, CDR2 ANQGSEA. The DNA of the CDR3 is TGCAGCGTTACCGGGACAGTGAACACTGAAGCTTTCTTT. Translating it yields CSVTGTVNTEAFF.

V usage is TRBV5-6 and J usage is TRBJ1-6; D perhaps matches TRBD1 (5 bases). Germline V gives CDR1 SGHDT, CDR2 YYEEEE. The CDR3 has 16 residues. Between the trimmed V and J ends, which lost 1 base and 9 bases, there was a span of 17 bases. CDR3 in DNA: TGTGCCAGCAGCTTGCGAGAGGGCGGGGCAGGTTCACCCCTCCACTTT. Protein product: CASSLREGGAGSPLHF.

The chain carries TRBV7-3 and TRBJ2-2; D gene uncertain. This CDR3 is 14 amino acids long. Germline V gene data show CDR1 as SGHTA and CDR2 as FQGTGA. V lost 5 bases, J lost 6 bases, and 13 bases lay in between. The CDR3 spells CASSPHSGSGELFF. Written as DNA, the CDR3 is TGTGCCAGCAGCCCGCATTCAGGATCCGGGGAGCTGTTTTTT.

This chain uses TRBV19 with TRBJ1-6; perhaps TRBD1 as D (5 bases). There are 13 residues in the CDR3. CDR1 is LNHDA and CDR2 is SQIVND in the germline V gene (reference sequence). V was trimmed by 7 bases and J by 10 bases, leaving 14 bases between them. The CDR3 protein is CASNEKGESPLHF. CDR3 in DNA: TGTGCCAGTAATGAAAAAGGGGAATCACCCCTCCACTTT.

CDR3 bases: TGTGCCAGCAGCTTAGGGGGCCGTGGTCAGCCCCAGCATTTT. This translates into CASSLGGRGQPQHF. The chain is built from TRBV7-2 and TRBJ1-5; D perhaps matches TRBD1 (5 bases). V gave up 1 base and J gave up 6 bases, with 10 bases separating them. The CDR3 loop spans 14 amino acids. Germline CDR1 is SGHTA and CDR2 is FQGNSA.

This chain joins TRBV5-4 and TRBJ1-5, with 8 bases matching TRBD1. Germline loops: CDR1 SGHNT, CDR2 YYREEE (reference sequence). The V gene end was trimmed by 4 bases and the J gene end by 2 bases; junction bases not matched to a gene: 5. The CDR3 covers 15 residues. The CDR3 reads CASSMTGAGNQPQHF. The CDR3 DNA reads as TGTGCCAGCAGCATGACAGGGGCTGGCAATCAGCCCCAGCATTTT.

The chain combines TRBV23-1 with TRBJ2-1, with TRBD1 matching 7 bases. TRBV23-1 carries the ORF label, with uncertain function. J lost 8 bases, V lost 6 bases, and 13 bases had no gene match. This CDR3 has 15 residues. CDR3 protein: CASSPTGYRWDEQFF. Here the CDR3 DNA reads TGCGCCAGCAGCCCGACAGGGTATCGTTGGGATGAGCAGTTCTTC.

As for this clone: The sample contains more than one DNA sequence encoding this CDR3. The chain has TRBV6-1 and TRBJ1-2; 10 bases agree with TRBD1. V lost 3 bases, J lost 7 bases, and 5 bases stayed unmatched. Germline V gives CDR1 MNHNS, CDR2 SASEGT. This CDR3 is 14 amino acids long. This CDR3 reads CASSDADRGGGYTF. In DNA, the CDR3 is TGTGCCAGCAGTGACGCGGACAGGGGGGGTGGCTACACCTTC.